One and the same sample provided the 15 T cell receptor beta chains below, sequenced in a study of long-term antiretroviral therapy in people with HIV. The immunoSEQ assay was v3.0, run at survey level. Profiled with immunoSEQ multiplex PCR; TCRdb holds only in-frame clones, not every one. Of 29,000 or so clones in the sample, 95% were seen once. The sequencing here drew on unsorted PBMCs, taken 5.3 years after starting antiretroviral therapy. These receptors were taken from a man aged 30-40 years with HIV.

The chain employs TRBV30 and TRBJ1-4; D is unresolved. V was trimmed by 0 bases and J by 8 bases, leaving 10 bases between them. The CDR3 is 13 residues long. The germline CDR1 and CDR2 sequences are GTSNPN and SVGIG (reference sequence). This CDR3 is CAWSVRRMEKLFF. CDR3 DNA: TGTGCCTGGAGTGTACGTAGGATGGAAAAACTGTTTTTT.

This clone is a singleton in its sample. V gene TRBV14 combines with J gene TRBJ2-3; D is undetermined. The germline CDR1 and CDR2 sequences are SGHDN and FVKESK. Trimming took off 0 bases at V and 0 bases at J, with 10 bases between the two ends. The CDR3 is 16 amino acids. The DNA of the CDR3 is TGTGCCAGCAGCCAAGAGGCAGGTTCTAGCACAGATACGCAGTATTTT. Its translation is CASSQEAGSSTDTQYF.

V usage is TRBV6-5 and J usage is TRBJ1-5; D uncertain. The germline V gene has CDR1 MNHEY and CDR2 SVGAGI. The CDR3 length is 15 residues. V dropped 0 bases and J dropped 2 bases, with 8 bases sitting between them. CDR3: CASSYSAAGNQPQHF. The CDR3 nucleotides read TGTGCCAGCAGTTACTCGGCAGCGGGCAATCAGCCCCAGCATTTT.

The rearrangement joins TRBV2 to TRBJ2-7; possibly TRBD2 for D (6 bases). The CDR3 totals 11 residues. The germline CDR1 and CDR2 sequences are SNHLY and FYNNEI. The ends were cut back, 8 bases at V and 3 bases at J, with 8 bases in the middle. Here the CDR3 DNA reads TGTGCCAGCGGGAGGAGCTACGAGCAGTACTTC. This sequence encodes CASGRSYEQYF.

This sequence joins TRBV7-2 and TRBJ1-4; 9 positions agree with TRBD1. V shed 3 bases, J shed 8 bases, and the junction held 4 bases outside the gene matches. Germline assignment: CDR1 SGHTA and CDR2 FQGNSA. The CDR3 runs to 14 residues. Here the CDR3 reads CASSFDRGGEKLFF. CDR3 nucleotide sequence: TGTGCCAGCAGCTTCGACAGGGGGGGGGAAAAACTGTTTTTT.

The count of this clone is one. In DNA form, the CDR3 reads TGTGCCAGCAGCTTAGTGGGGCAGGGGGTAACCTACGAGCAGTACTTC. It yields the protein CASSLVGQGVTYEQYF. V and J are TRBV11-2 and TRBJ2-7, with TRBD1 matching over 7 bases. The CDR3 loop spans 16 amino acids. The V and J ends lost 1 base and 2 bases, in that order; junction bases with no gene match: 8. CDR1 is SGHAT and CDR2 is FQNNGV in the germline V gene.

This rearrangement joins TRBV5-1 to TRBJ2-5, with a tentative D call TRBD1 (5 bases). V was pared by 0 bases and J by 4 bases, with 10 bases between. Germline values: CDR1 SGHRS, CDR2 YFSETQ. This CDR3 is 14 amino acids long. The CDR3 bases are TGCGCCAGCAGCTTGGTTCCAGGGTCAGAGACCCAGTACTTC. This codes for CASSLVPGSETQYF.

J is TRBJ2-7 and V is TRBV30; D is unresolved. The V gene's germline CDR1 is GTSNPN and CDR2 SVGIG (reference sequence). The V gene lost 1 base and the J gene lost 2 bases, with 15 bases spanning the gap. The CDR3 totals 15 residues. CDR3 bases: TGTGCCTGGAGTGGGAAGACAAGCAAGGCCTACGAGCAGTACTTC. Translated, it gives CAWSGKTSKAYEQYF.

V and J are TRBV7-2 and TRBJ2-7; D unclear. Germline CDR1 SGHTA, CDR2 FQGNSA. V was clipped by 5 bases and J by 3 bases, with 14 bases between them. This CDR3 contains 14 residues. The CDR3 loop is CASSPTRSLYEQYF. In nucleotides, the CDR3 is TGTGCCAGCAGCCCGACCAGGTCGCTCTACGAGCAGTACTTC.

This chain links TRBV10-3 with TRBJ1-3; the D gene is possibly TRBD1 (5 bases). Germline V CDR1 and CDR2: ENHRY, SYGVKD. V was shortened by 8 bases and J by 2 bases, with 10 bases between the two germline ends. The CDR3 has 13 amino acids. Here the CDR3 DNA reads TGTGCCATCGGCAGGGAAGCTGGAAACACCATATATTTT. Translation: CAIGREAGNTIYF.

This chain joins TRBV5-1 and TRBJ1-2; 7 bases are a match to TRBD1. There are 12 residues in the CDR3. Germline V CDR1 and CDR2: SGHRS, YFSETQ. Losses at the gene ends were 2 bases for V and 5 bases for J; bases not matched to a gene: 0. CDR3 sequence: CASSLQGYGYTF. The CDR3 nucleotides read TGCGCCAGCAGCTTACAGGGGTATGGCTACACCTTC. Variable domain in full (rest from reference TRBV5-1 and TRBJ1-2): KAGVTQTPRYLIKTRGQQVTLSCSPISGHRSVSWYQQTPGQGLQFLFEYFSETQRNKGNFPGRFSGRQFSNSRSEMNVSTLELGDSALYLCASSLQGYGYTFGSGTRLTVV.

V and J are TRBV7-9 and TRBJ1-2; D gene ambiguous. Trimming shortened V by 0 bases and J by 8 bases, and 7 bases separated the two germline ends. The CDR3 is 12 amino acids. Germline lookup yields CDR1 SEHNR and CDR2 FQNEAQ (reference sequence). DNA for the CDR3: TGTGCCAGCAGCTTAGCCTTGGAGGGCTACACCTTC. Translating gives CASSLALEGYTF.

The V gene is TRBV11-2, the J gene TRBJ2-5; D remains ambiguous. CDR3 size: 14 residues. Per the germline V gene, CDR1 is SGHAT and CDR2 is FQNNGV. Trimming took 4 bases from V and 4 from J, leaving 13 bases between them. The CDR3: CASSSDRAPETQYF. The CDR3 DNA sequence: TGTGCCAGCAGCTCCGACCGGGCCCCAGAGACCCAGTACTTC.

The chain carries TRBV19 and TRBJ1-1; the match to TRBD1 covers 8 bases. CDR3 length: 19 residues. J gave up 3 bases and V 10 bases, and 25 bases lay outside the gene matches. Per the germline V gene, CDR1 is LNHDA and CDR2 is SQIVND (reference sequence). CDR3 sequence (DNA): TGTGCCACTTATCAGCCGGGACAGGTCAGACTTACACCCTACACTGAAGCTTTCTTT. Residues: CATYQPGQVRLTPYTEAFF.

This clone has a handful of counts. The chain recombines TRBV27 with TRBJ1-6; D possibly corresponds to TRBD1 (5 bases). Germline V gene lookup returns CDR1 MNHEY and CDR2 SMNVEV (reference sequence). The germline V and J ends were trimmed by 2 bases and 10 bases, with 12 bases remaining between them. The CDR3 totals 14 residues. The CDR3 reads CASSLGGGRSPLHF. CDR3 nucleotides: TGTGCCAGCAGTTTAGGGGGTGGAAGATCACCCCTCCACTTT.